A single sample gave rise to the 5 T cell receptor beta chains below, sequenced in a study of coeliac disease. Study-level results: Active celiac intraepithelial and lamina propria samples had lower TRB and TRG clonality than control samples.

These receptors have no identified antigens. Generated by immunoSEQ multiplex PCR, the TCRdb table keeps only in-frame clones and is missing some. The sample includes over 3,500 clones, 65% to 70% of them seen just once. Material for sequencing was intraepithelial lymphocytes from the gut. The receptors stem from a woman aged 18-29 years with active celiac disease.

The CDR3: CASTNHREITYNEQFF. CDR3 DNA sequence: TGTGCCAGCACCAACCACAGGGAGATAACCTACAATGAGCAGTTCTTC. V and J are TRBV28 and TRBJ2-1; D may be TRBD1 (6 bases). Per the germline V gene, CDR1 is MDHEN and CDR2 is SYDVKM. This CDR3 region has 16 residues. Trimming removed 7 bases at V and 2 bases at J, with 18 bases between.

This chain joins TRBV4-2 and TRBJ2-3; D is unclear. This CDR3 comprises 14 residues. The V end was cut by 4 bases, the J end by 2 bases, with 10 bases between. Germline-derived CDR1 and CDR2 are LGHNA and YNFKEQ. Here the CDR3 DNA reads TGTGCCAGCAGCCCCCTACCCCTCACAGATACGCAGTATTTT. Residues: CASSPLPLTDTQYF.

In DNA form, the CDR3 reads TGTGCCAGCAGCTTCGACAATGAGCAGTTCTTC. Its protein is CASSFDNEQFF. The chain combines TRBV9 with TRBJ2-1; D is uncertain. Trimming took off 4 bases at V and 5 bases at J, with 4 bases between the two ends. Germline assignment: CDR1 SGDLS and CDR2 YYNGEE. CDR3 size: 11 residues. Based on the CDR3 plus reference TRBV9 and TRBJ2-1, the full variable domain is DSGVTQTPKHLITATGQRVTLRCSPRSGDLSVYWYQQSLDQGLQFLIQYYNGEERAKGNILERFSAQQFPDLHSELNLSSLELGDSALYFCASSFDNEQFFGPGTRLTVL.

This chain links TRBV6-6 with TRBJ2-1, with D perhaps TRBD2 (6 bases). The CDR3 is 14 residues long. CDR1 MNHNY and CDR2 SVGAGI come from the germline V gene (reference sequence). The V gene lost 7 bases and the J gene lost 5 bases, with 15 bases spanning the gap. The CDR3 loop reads CASTAGTQDNEQFF. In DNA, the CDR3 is TGTGCCAGCACGGCGGGGACCCAAGACAATGAGCAGTTCTTC.

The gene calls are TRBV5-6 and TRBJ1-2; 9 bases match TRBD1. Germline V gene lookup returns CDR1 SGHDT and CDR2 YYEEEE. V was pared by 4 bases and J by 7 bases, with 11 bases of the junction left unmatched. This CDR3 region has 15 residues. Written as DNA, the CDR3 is TGTGCCAGCAGCCCCGGGGGTGGGACAGGGATTGGCTACACCTTC. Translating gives CASSPGGGTGIGYTF.